The 17 T cell receptor beta chains listed next were all sequenced from one sample in a study of cytomegalovirus exposure and HLA in healthy donors. The PCR had 60 Vbeta and 13 Jbeta primers. Data came from immunoSEQ multiplex PCR; TCRdb stores just in-frame clones and leaves some out. The sample includes around 70,000 clones, more than 60% of them seen just once. Sequenced input: PBMCs. The receptors stem from a male donor in good health and CMV-seropositive.

This chain uses TRBV12-1 with TRBJ1-5; the table's TRBD1 call for D was not verified on the DNA. TRBV12-1 is a known pseudogene. The CDR3 covers 17 residues. The CDR3 DNA is TGTGCCAGCAGCTTCATTTCGGGACAGGGGACCCATCAGCCCCAGCATTTT. This gives the protein CASSFISGQGTHQPQHF.

The chain combines TRBV18 with TRBJ1-1, with TRBD1 matching over 8 bases. The V segment lost 2 bases and the J segment 5 bases; nucleotides outside the gene matches: 7. From germline, CDR1 is KGHSH and CDR2 LQKENI. The CDR3 sequence is 15 residues long. The CDR3 DNA is TGTGCCAGCTCACCATTTCCGACAGGGGCGACTGAAGCTTTCTTT. Translating it yields CASSPFPTGATEAFF.

The CDR3, as DNA: TGTGCCAGCTCACCGACAGAACAAGAGACCCAGTACTTC. It specifies CASSPTEQETQYF. The chain joins TRBV18 to TRBJ2-5, with a weak D call TRBD1 (5 bases). The germline V gene has CDR1 KGHSH and CDR2 LQKENI. The CDR3 extends over 13 amino acids. V was shortened by 3 bases and J by 2 bases, with 7 bases between the two germline ends.

The chain links TRBV7-3 to TRBJ1-1, with 7 bases identical to TRBD1. Germline V gene data show CDR1 as SGHTA and CDR2 as FQGTGA. The length of the CDR3 is 13 residues. With V trimmed by 3 bases and J by 4 bases, 2 bases remained unmatched. The CDR3 is CASSFYRGTEAFF. CDR3 bases: TGTGCCAGCAGCTTTTACAGGGGCACTGAAGCTTTCTTT.

V gene TRBV5-6 combines with J gene TRBJ2-2, with TRBD2 as a possible D gene (6 bases). The CDR3 consists of 19 residues. The V and J ends lost 4 bases and 2 bases respectively, with 24 bases between them. The V gene's germline CDR1 is SGHDT and CDR2 YYEEEE. CDR3: CASSRVRLGRKQNTGELFF. CDR3 sequence (DNA): TGTGCCAGCAGCCGGGTCCGACTAGGACGGAAGCAAAACACCGGGGAGCTGTTTTTT. The variable domain in full, with the rest retrieved from reference TRBV5-6 and TRBJ2-2, is DAGVTQSPTHLIKTRGQQVTLRCSPKSGHDTVSWYQQALGQGPQFIFQYYEEEERQRGNFPDRFSGHQFPNYSSELNVNALLLGDSALYLCASSRVRLGRKQNTGELFFGEGSRLTVL.

The rearrangement joins TRBV29-1 to TRBJ2-7; TRBD1 matches 8 bases. This CDR3 has 13 residues. J lost 2 bases, V lost 4 bases, and 4 bases had no gene match. Germline V gene data show CDR1 as SQVTM and CDR2 as ANQGSEA. The CDR3 loop reads CSVVRTGTYEQYF. The CDR3 DNA is TGCAGCGTTGTAAGGACAGGGACCTACGAGCAGTACTTC.

The chain combines TRBV4-1 with TRBJ2-5; the match to TRBD2 covers 8 bases. This CDR3 has 16 amino acids. CDR1 is MGHRA and CDR2 is YSYEKL in the germline V gene. The trim removed 4 bases at V and 2 bases at J, leaving 9 bases unmatched. The CDR3 DNA reads as TGCGCCAGCAGCCCTCAGCGGGAGCGGGAGCAAGAGACCCAGTACTTC. Encoded protein: CASSPQREREQETQYF.

The J gene is TRBJ2-7, the V gene TRBV28, with 11 positions matching TRBD1. V was pared by 6 bases and J by 3 bases, with 10 bases of the junction left unmatched. This CDR3 spans 16 amino acids. From germline, CDR1 is MDHEN and CDR2 SYDVKM. The CDR3 DNA reads TGTGCCAGCAGCAAACCGGGGACAGGGGGGATCTACGAGCAGTACTTC. It encodes CASSKPGTGGIYEQYF.

The chain joins TRBV6-1 to TRBJ2-7; D is possibly TRBD1 (6 bases). CDR3 length: 15 amino acids. CDR1 MNHNS and CDR2 SASEGT come from the germline V gene. V lost 4 bases, J lost 0 bases, and 13 bases lay in between. DNA for the CDR3: TGTGCCAGCAGTGCATTCCAGGGGACCTCCTACGAGCAGTACTTC. The encoded protein is CASSAFQGTSYEQYF.

V is TRBV5-1 and J is TRBJ1-2; TRBD1 matches 7 bases. The CDR3 has 16 amino acids. Germline V CDR1 and CDR2: SGHRS, YFSETQ. V dropped 4 bases and J dropped 4; count of bases not matched to a gene: 13. For the CDR3, the DNA is TGCGCCAGCAGCCCGACAGGGAGCCGGACTCTCTATGGCTACACCTTC. Translation: CASSPTGSRTLYGYTF.

This chain links TRBV11-1 with TRBJ2-7; 8 bases line up with TRBD2. The CDR3 consists of 15 residues. V lost 5 bases and J lost 4; bases outside the gene matches: 10. Per the germline V gene, CDR1 is SGHAT and CDR2 is FQDESV (reference sequence). CDR3 sequence reads: CASSPSGGGAYEQYF. The CDR3 DNA follows: TGTGCCAGCAGCCCATCGGGGGGGGGAGCTTACGAGCAGTACTTC.

The V and J genes are TRBV4-1 and TRBJ2-5, with D possibly TRBD2 on 5 matching bases. This CDR3 spans 17 amino acids. The germline V gene encodes CDR1 MGHRA and CDR2 YSYEKL. V lost 1 base, J lost 5 bases, and 20 bases lay in between. CDR3 protein: CASSQVSAVREWETQYF. DNA for the CDR3: TGCGCCAGCAGCCAAGTCTCAGCGGTACGGGAATGGGAGACCCAGTACTTC.

In its sample, this clone was seen once. This chain uses TRBV25-1 with TRBJ2-1; D might be TRBD2 (7 bases). CDR3 length equals 16 residues. CDR1 is MGHDK, CDR2 SYGVNS, per germline. V dropped 2 bases and J dropped 4 bases, with 15 bases sitting between them. CDR3 residues: CASSEGGGGGYNEQFF. Here the CDR3 DNA reads TGTGCCAGCAGTGAAGGGGGCGGGGGAGGTTACAATGAGCAGTTCTTC.

Comments on this clone: No DNA is shown, since the ends of the CDR3 on it are uncertain; the CDR3 is the one TCRdb lists. The chain recombines TRBV7-2 with TRBJ2-3; the table gives TRBD2 as D, unverified against the DNA. Germline V lookup: CDR1 SGHTA, CDR2 FQGNSA. The CDR3 is 16 residues long, ends included. CDR3 loop: CASSSSAGPAGDTQYF.

This clone was detected a few times. The chain has TRBV4-1 and TRBJ2-3; TRBD2 matches at 11 bases. Trimming cost V 1 base and J 1 base; bases outside gene matches: 4. The CDR3 is made up of 17 amino acids. Germline-derived CDR1 and CDR2 are MGHRA and YSYEKL. The CDR3 spells CASSQAGLAGRTDTQYF. The CDR3 DNA reads as TGCGCCAGCAGCCAAGCTGGACTAGCGGGTCGCACAGATACGCAGTATTTT.

The rearrangement joins TRBV19 to TRBJ1-4, with TRBD1 matching 10 bases. The CDR3 contains 13 residues. Germline trimming cut 4 bases from V and 14 bases from J; bases unmatched to any gene: 7. Germline lookup yields CDR1 LNHDA and CDR2 SQIVND (reference sequence). CDR3 protein: CASSTPGQGILFF. The CDR3 DNA is TGTGCCAGTAGTACTCCGGGACAGGGGATTCTGTTTTTT.

V is TRBV5-4 and J is TRBJ2-5; a possible D gene is TRBD2 (6 bases). The CDR3 spans 17 residues. CDR1 and CDR2 (germline): SGHNT, YYREEE (reference sequence). V was shortened by 0 bases and J by 0 bases, with 15 bases between the two germline ends. CDR3 protein: CASSLELTGDYQETQYF. The CDR3, as DNA: TGTGCCAGCAGCTTGGAACTCACCGGGGACTACCAAGAGACCCAGTACTTC.